The source of this T cell receptor beta chain is a study of beta chain features in type 1 diabetes. CDR1 and CDR2 from the germline V gene are SNHLY and FYNNEI. This CDR3 comprises 14 residues. The trim removed 4 bases at V and 5 bases at J, leaving 6 bases unmatched. Reverse transcription of all isolated RNA meant that expressed TCRB transcripts were sequenced. Mean read depth for naive, central memory and regulatory T cell samples was roughly 4 million reads. TCRdb's table, derived via immunoSEQ multiplex PCR, lists solely in-frame clones and lacks some. The sample has around 280,000 clones, 8% seen once. Whole-study findings and limits: In these data, an HLA type influence on TCRB rearrangement remained unresolved. cDNA-based reads could over-represent cells with high TCR expression. TCRB CDR3s were moderately but significantly shorter in Type 1 diabetes patients in all four CD4+ subsets.

This clone was counted between two and nine times. Its antigen is not identified. The sequence came from a young woman in good health. The chain is built from TRBV2 and TRBJ2-7, with 9 positions matching TRBD2. Material for sequencing was central memory CD4+ T cells from blood. The CDR3 sequence: CASSGLAEYNEQYF. The DNA of the CDR3 is TGTGCCAGCAGTGGACTAGCGGAGTATAACGAGCAGTACTTC.